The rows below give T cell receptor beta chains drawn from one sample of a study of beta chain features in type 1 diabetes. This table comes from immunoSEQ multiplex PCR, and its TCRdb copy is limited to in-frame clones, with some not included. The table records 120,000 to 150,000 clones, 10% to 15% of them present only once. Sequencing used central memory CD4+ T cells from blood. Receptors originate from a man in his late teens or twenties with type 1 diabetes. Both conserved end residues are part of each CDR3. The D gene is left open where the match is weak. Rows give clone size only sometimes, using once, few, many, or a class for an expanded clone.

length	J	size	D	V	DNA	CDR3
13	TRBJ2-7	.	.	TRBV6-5	TGTGCCACCTGGACAGAGACAGACTACGAGCAGTACTTC	CATWTETDYEQYF
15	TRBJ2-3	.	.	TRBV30	TGTGCCTGGAGTGGGGGGAAGGGCTCCACAGATACGCAGTATTTT	CAWSGGKGSTDTQYF
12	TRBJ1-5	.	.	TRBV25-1	TGTGCCAGCAGTGAGAGGGGACAGCCCCAGCATTTT	CASSERGQPQHF
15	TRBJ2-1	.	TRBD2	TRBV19	TGTGCCAGTAGTATAGGGCTAGCGGGGGTCAATGAGCAGTTCTTC	CASSIGLAGVNEQFF
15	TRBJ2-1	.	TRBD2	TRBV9	TGTGCCAGCAGCGTAGACGGGGGGGCCTACAATGAGCAGTTCTTC	CASSVDGGAYNEQFF
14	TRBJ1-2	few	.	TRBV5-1	TGCGCCAGCAGCTTGCTGGGAAGGGACGCTGGCTACACCTTC	CASSLLGRDAGYTF
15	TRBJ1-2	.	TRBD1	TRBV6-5	TGTGCCAGCAGTGACTCCACAGGGGGCAGCTATGGCTACACCTTC	CASSDSTGGSYGYTF
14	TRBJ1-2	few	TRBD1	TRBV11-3	TGTGCCAGCAGGAGAGACAGGGCTAACTATGGCTACACCTTC	CASRRDRANYGYTF
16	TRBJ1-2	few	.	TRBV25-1	TGTGCCAGCAGTGAATATGGAGGGCGAGGGCCCTATGGCTACACCTTC	CASSEYGGRGPYGYTF
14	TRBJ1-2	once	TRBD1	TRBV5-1	TGCGCCAGCAGCTTCTCCGACGACAGGGCTGGCTACACCTTC	CASSFSDDRAGYTF
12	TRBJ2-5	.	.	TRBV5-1	TGCGCCAGCAGCTTGATCCAAGAGACCCAGTACTTC	CASSLIQETQYF
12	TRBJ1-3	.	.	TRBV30	TGTGCCTGGAGCGTAACTGGAAACACCATATATTTT	CAWSVTGNTIYF
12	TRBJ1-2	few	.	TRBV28	TGTGCCAGCAGTGGGGCCGGCTATGGCTACACCTTC	CASSGAGYGYTF
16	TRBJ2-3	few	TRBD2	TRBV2	TGTGCCAGCTCGGGCCTACTAGCGCGGGGAACAGATACGCAGTATTTT	CASSGLLARGTDTQYF
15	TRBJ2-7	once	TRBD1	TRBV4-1	TGCGCCAGCAGCCAAGTGGACAGGGTCCACTACGAGCAGTACTTC	CASSQVDRVHYEQYF
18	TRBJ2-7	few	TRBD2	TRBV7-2	TGTGCCAGCAGCTTAAGTCTAGCGGGGGGGCCGGAAAGACACGAGCAGTACTTC	CASSLSLAGGPERHEQYF
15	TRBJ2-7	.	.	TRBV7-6	TGTGCCAGCAGCTTAATGAGGGCCGGTTCCTACGAGCAGTACTTC	CASSLMRAGSYEQYF
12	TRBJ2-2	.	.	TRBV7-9	TGTGCCAGCAGCTGGAGCACCGGGGAGCTGTTTTTT	CASSWSTGELFF
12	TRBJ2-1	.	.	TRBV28	TGTGCCAGCAGTTCGCAGGGTTATGAGCAGTTCTTC	CASSSQGYEQFF
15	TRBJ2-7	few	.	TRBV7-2	TGTGCCAGCAGCTTAAGTGAAGGCCTCTCCTACGAGCAGTACTTC	CASSLSEGLSYEQYF
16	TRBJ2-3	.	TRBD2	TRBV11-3	TGTGCCAGCAGCCCCCTAGCGGGGTTGGGCACAGATACGCAGTATTTT	CASSPLAGLGTDTQYF
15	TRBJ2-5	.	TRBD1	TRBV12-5	TGTGCTAGTGGTGCTCGGGACAGGGCTAGAGAGACCCAGTACTTC	CASGARDRARETQYF
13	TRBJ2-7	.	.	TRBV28	TGTGCCAGCAGAGGCCCGGGGCAGTACGAGCAGTACTTC	CASRGPGQYEQYF
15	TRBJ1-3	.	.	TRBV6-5	TGTGCCAGCAGTTCGTCTTCGGTCTCTGGAAACACCATATATTTT	CASSSSSVSGNTIYF
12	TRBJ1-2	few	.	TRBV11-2	TGTGCCAGCAGCACCAACCTTTATGGCTACACCTTC	CASSTNLYGYTF
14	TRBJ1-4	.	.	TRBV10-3	TGTGCCATCAGTGACGGGCAGGGTGAAGAAAAACTGTTTTTT	CAISDGQGEEKLFF
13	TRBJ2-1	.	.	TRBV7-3	TGTGCCAGCAGCCAAACAGGGTCCAATGAGCAGTTCTTC	CASSQTGSNEQFF
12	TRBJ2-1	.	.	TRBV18	TGTGCCAGCTCACCACTGGGTGATGAGCAGTTCTTC	CASSPLGDEQFF
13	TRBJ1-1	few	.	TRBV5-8	TGTGCCAGCAGCTTGTATGCGAACACTGAAGCTTTCTTT	CASSLYANTEAFF
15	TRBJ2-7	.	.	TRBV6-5	TGTGCCAGCAGTGGCCTGGGACGGAACCCCTACGAGCAGTACTTC	CASSGLGRNPYEQYF
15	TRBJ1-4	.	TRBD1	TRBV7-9	TGTGCCAGCAGCCGGGACAGAGCAACTAATGAAAAACTGTTTTTT	CASSRDRATNEKLFF
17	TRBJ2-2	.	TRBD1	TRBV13	TGTGCCAGCAGCTTCTTCCTCGGACAGGAGAACACCGGGGAGCTGTTTTTT	CASSFFLGQENTGELFF
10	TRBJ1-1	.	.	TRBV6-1	TGTGCCAGCAGTGATTGGGGAGCTTTCTTT	CASSDWGAFF
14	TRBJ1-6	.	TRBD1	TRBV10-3	TGTGCCATCAGTGAGGGACAGGGGAATTCACCCCTCCACTTT	CAISEGQGNSPLHF
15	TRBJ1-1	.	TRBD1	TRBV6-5	TGTGCCAGCAGTTACCCATACAGGGGGCGGACTGAAGCTTTCTTT	CASSYPYRGRTEAFF
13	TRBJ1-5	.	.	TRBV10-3	TGTGCCATCAGTGAGTCAACAGGTCAGCCCCAGCATTTT	CAISESTGQPQHF
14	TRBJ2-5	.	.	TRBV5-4	TGTGCCAGCAGCGGGGGGGCATCCCAAGAGACCCAGTACTTC	CASSGGASQETQYF
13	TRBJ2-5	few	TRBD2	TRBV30	TGTGCCTGGGACCAACTAGCGGGGGATGCCCAGTACTTC	CAWDQLAGDAQYF
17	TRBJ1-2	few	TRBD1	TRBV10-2	TGCGCCAGCACCCCCGCGGGGTCCGGGACAGGGTTCGATGGCTACACCTTC	CASTPAGSGTGFDGYTF
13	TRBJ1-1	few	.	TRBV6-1	TGTGCCAGCAGTGAAGCTCCGGGGTTGAGAGCTTTCTTT	CASSEAPGLRAFF
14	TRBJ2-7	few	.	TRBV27	TGTGCCAGCAGTTTAGCCCAGGGTCCCTACGAGCAGTACTTC	CASSLAQGPYEQYF
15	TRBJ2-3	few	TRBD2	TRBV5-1	TGCGCCAGCAGCTCGGGACTACTGAGCACAGATACGCAGTATTTT	CASSSGLLSTDTQYF
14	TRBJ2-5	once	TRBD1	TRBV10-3	TGTGCCATCAGTAGGACAGGGCCGGCGGAGGCCCAGTACTTC	CAISRTGPAEAQYF
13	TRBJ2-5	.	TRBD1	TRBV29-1	TGCAGCCTTGGGACAGGGAACCAAGAGACCCAGTACTTC	CSLGTGNQETQYF
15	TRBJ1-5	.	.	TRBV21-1	TGTGCCAGCAGCAAAGGGACAGGGAGGGATCAGCCCCAGCATTTT	CASSKGTGRDQPQHF
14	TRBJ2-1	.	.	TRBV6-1	TGTGCCAGCACAACACCTTCCTCCTACAATGAGCAGTTCTTC	CASTTPSSYNEQFF
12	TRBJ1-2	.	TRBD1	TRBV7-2	TGTGCCACCTCACAGGGGGCCGATGGCTACACCTTC	CATSQGADGYTF
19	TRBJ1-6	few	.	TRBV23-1	TGCGCCAGCAGTCCGCACCTGAACCGGACAGCCTCCTATAATTCACCCCTCCACTTT	CASSPHLNRTASYNSPLHF